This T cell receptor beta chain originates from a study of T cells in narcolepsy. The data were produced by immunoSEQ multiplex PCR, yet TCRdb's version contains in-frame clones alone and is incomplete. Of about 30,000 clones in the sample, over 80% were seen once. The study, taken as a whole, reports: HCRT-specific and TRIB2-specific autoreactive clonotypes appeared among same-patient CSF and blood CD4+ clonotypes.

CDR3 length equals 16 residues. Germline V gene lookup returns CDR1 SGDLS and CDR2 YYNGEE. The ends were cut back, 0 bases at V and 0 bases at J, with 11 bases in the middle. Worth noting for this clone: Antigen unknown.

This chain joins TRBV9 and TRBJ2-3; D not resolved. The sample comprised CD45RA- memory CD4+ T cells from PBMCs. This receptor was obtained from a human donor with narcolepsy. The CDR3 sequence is CASSVAGLGSTDTQYF. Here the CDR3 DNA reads TGTGCCAGCAGCGTAGCTGGCCTAGGAAGCACAGATACGCAGTATTTT.